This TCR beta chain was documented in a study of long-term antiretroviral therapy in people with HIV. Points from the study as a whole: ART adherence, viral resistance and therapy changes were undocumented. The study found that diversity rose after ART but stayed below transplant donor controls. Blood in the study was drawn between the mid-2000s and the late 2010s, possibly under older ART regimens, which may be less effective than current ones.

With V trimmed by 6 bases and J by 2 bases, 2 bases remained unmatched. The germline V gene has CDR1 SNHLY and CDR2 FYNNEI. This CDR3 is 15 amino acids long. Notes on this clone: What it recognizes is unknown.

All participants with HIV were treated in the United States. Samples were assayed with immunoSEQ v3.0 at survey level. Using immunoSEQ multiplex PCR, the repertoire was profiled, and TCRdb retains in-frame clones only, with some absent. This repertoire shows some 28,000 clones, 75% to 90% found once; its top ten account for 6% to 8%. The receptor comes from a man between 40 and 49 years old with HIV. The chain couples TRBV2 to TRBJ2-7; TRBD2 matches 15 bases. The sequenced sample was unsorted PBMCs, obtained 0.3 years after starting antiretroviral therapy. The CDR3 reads CASRGLAGGPYEQYF. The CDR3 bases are TGTGCCAGCAGGGGACTAGCGGGAGGCCCCTACGAGCAGTACTTC.